The clone carrying this TCR beta chain was recorded only once. Other DNA sequences in this sample translate to the same CDR3. This specimen comes from a study of T cell changes during pregnancy in multiple sclerosis. Produced via immunoSEQ multiplex PCR; TCRdb's table is partial and in-frame only. The table records around 43,000 clones, roughly 92% of them present only once. J lost 0 bases, V lost 4 bases, and 4 bases had no gene match. CDR1 is SGHTA and CDR2 is FQGNSA in the germline V gene. The CDR3 is 15 amino acids. This rearrangement joins TRBV7-2 to TRBJ2-3, with 7 bases that match TRBD2. Sequenced material: CD4+ T cells from peripheral blood mononuclear cells, taken before pregnancy. The sequence was obtained from a female donor with multiple sclerosis, enrolled in a pregnancy study. CDR3 nucleotides: TGTGCCAGCAGCTCTAGCGGAACTAGCACAGATACGCAGTATTTT. Protein: CASSSSGTSTDTQYF.